This T cell receptor beta chain was identified in a study of cytomegalovirus exposure and HLA in healthy donors. The PCR employed 60 Vbeta primers together with 13 Jbeta primers. Repertoires were generated with immunoSEQ multiplex PCR, while TCRdb's copy carries only in-frame clones and drops some. The table has 90,000 to 120,000 clones, approximately 81% seen once; the top ten hold about 4%. The source of this sequence is a female donor in good health and CMV-seropositive. The specimen sequenced was PBMCs.

The CDR3 DNA reads as TGTGCCAGCAGTTACTCGAGCGGGCGGTACGAGCAGTACTTC. It codes for CASSYSSGRYEQYF. The chain carries TRBV6-5 and TRBJ2-7; TRBD2 is a possible D gene (6 bases). Germline V gene data show CDR1 as MNHEY and CDR2 as SVGAGI. The CDR3 is 14 residues long. Trimming cost V 0 bases and J 4 bases, with 10 bases left between them.